One sample yielded the 27 T cell receptor beta chains listed below, sequenced in a study of beta chain features in type 1 diabetes. These receptors have no identified antigens. Investigators reverse transcribed all isolated RNA, so they sequenced expressed TCRB transcripts. Some clones are missing from TCRdb's copy, which holds only in-frame ones; the method was immunoSEQ multiplex PCR. The repertoire holds roughly 160,000 clones, with roughly 8% as singletons. Study findings and constraints: Patients with Type 1 diabetes showed moderately but significantly shorter TCRB CDR3s in all four CD4+ subsets.

Sequenced input: central memory CD4+ T cells from blood. These receptors all stem from a man between 18 and 35 years old with type 1 diabetes.

The chain carries TRBV6-6 and TRBJ2-3; the D is unclear. From germline, CDR1 is MNHNY and CDR2 SVGAGI (reference sequence). The V gene lost 2 bases and the J gene lost 1 base, with 7 bases spanning the gap. There are 14 residues in the CDR3. The CDR3 region has the DNA TGTGCCAGCAGTTACGCCCGGGGCACAGATACGCAGTATTTT. Translating it yields CASSYARGTDTQYF.

The chain combines TRBV28 with TRBJ2-3; D is unresolved. Germline V lookup: CDR1 MDHEN, CDR2 SYDVKM. V shed 4 bases and J shed 3 bases, with 11 bases lying between them. The CDR3 runs 14 residues. The CDR3 loop is CASSSLIATDTQYF. CDR3 sequence (DNA): TGTGCCAGCAGTTCACTCATAGCTACAGATACGCAGTATTTT.

The chain links TRBV7-2 to TRBJ2-5; 12 nucleotides align to TRBD2. The CDR3 spans 17 residues. CDR1 and CDR2 from the germline V gene are SGHTA and FQGNSA. The junction had 11 bases not matched to a gene; V was cut back by 4 bases and J by 5 bases. The CDR3: CASSSLLAGGGLETQYF. The CDR3 DNA follows: TGTGCCAGCAGCTCGCTACTAGCGGGGGGTGGGCTTGAGACCCAGTACTTC.

This clone has more than one count but fewer than ten. The rearrangement uses TRBV20-1 and TRBJ2-7; D perhaps matches TRBD2 (5 bases). Germline V gene data show CDR1 as DFQATT and CDR2 as SNEGSKA (reference sequence). Trimming stripped 4 bases from V and 3 bases from J, with 7 bases between. The CDR3 has 11 residues. The CDR3 reads CSANRGYEQYF. The CDR3 nucleotides are TGCAGTGCTAACCGGGGCTACGAGCAGTACTTC.

This clone was counted many times. The chain employs TRBV7-9 and TRBJ1-2, with 8 bases aligning to TRBD1. V lost 3 bases to trimming and J lost 1 base; unmatched junction nucleotides: 4. CDR3 length: 15 residues. Germline-derived CDR1 and CDR2 are SEHNR and FQNEAQ (reference sequence). The chain's CDR3 is CASSLDRVNNYGYTF. The CDR3 DNA follows: TGTGCCAGCAGCTTGGACAGGGTGAATAACTATGGCTACACCTTC.

This clone has more than one count but fewer than ten. The rearrangement links TRBV19 to TRBJ1-1, with D possibly TRBD1 on 5 matching bases. This CDR3 has 13 amino acids. Germline V CDR1 and CDR2: LNHDA, SQIVND (reference sequence). The V gene lost 6 bases and the J gene lost 1 base, with 9 bases spanning the gap. Here the CDR3 DNA reads TGTGCCAGTAGAATCGACAGGAACACTGAAGCTTTCTTT. This sequence encodes CASRIDRNTEAFF.

The chain joins TRBV19 to TRBJ1-2; D ambiguous. This CDR3 has 14 residues. Germline CDR1 LNHDA, CDR2 SQIVND (reference sequence). Trimming removed 7 bases at V and 1 base at J, with 13 bases between. The CDR3 sequence is CASTPSGHNYGYTF. The DNA of the CDR3 is TGTGCCAGTACCCCAAGCGGGCATAACTATGGCTACACCTTC.

The chain employs TRBV5-5 and TRBJ2-7; 7 bases map to TRBD2. Per germline, CDR1 SGHKS and CDR2 YYEKEE (reference sequence). The CDR3 has 15 amino acids. Germline trimming cut 0 bases from V and 5 bases from J; bases unmatched to any gene: 8. Written as DNA, the CDR3 is TGTGCCAGCAGCTTGGATCGGGGGGTCGGGGACGAGCAGTACTTC. This translates into CASSLDRGVGDEQYF.

This clone was observed a few times. Here the CDR3 reads CASRILTGEDTQYF. The CDR3 DNA sequence: TGCGCCAGCAGGATTCTAACAGGGGAAGATACGCAGTATTTT. The chain links TRBV5-1 to TRBJ2-3; TRBD1 matches at 7 bases. CDR3 length: 14 amino acids. Germline trimming cut 5 bases from V and 5 bases from J; bases unmatched to any gene: 8. Germline CDR1 SGHRS, CDR2 YFSETQ. The whole variable domain, remainder taken from reference TRBV5-1 and TRBJ2-3, is KAGVTQTPRYLIKTRGQQVTLSCSPISGHRSVSWYQQTPGQGLQFLFEYFSETQRNKGNFPGRFSGRQFSNSRSEMNVSTLELGDSALYLCASRILTGEDTQYFGPGTRLTVL.

This chain connects TRBV29-1 to TRBJ2-1; D is possibly TRBD1 (6 bases). This CDR3 has 13 amino acids. Germline loops: CDR1 SQVTM, CDR2 ANQGSEA. The ends were cut back, 6 bases at V and 6 bases at J, with 15 bases in the middle. The DNA for the CDR3 is TGCAGCGTCGTCCGGGACAACTTCAATGAGCAGTTCTTC. Its translation: CSVVRDNFNEQFF.

The table lists this clone with a few counts. This chain joins TRBV4-3 and TRBJ2-5; D perhaps matches TRBD1 (6 bases). This CDR3 has 15 amino acids. Per germline, CDR1 LGHNA and CDR2 YSLEER. The ends were cut back, 4 bases at V and 0 bases at J, with 12 bases in the middle. The CDR3 sequence is CASSPTTGDQETQYF. CDR3 DNA sequence: TGCGCCAGCAGCCCAACGACAGGTGACCAAGAGACCCAGTACTTC.

The chain uses TRBV7-8 and TRBJ1-2; no definite D call. V shed 5 bases and J shed 2 bases, with 12 bases lying between them. Germline CDR1 and CDR2: SGHVS and FQNEAQ. This CDR3 spans 14 amino acids. The CDR3 DNA reads as TGTGCCAGCAGCCCGACAATCGCGAACTATGGCTACACCTTC. Translated, it gives CASSPTIANYGYTF.

This clone has only a few counts. J is TRBJ2-7 and V is TRBV11-2, with 10 bases matching TRBD1. After removal of 3 bases from V and 6 bases from J, the junction contained 5 bases not matched to a gene. Germline V gene lookup returns CDR1 SGHAT and CDR2 FQNNGV. The CDR3 spans 14 residues. The DNA for the CDR3 is TGTGCCAGCAGCTTGGGACAGGGGACGGGCGAGCAGTACTTC. Its translation is CASSLGQGTGEQYF.

This rearrangement joins TRBV6-5 to TRBJ2-5, with 7 nucleotides matching TRBD1. CDR1 is MNHEY and CDR2 is SVGAGI in the germline V gene. The CDR3 extends over 14 amino acids. V dropped 5 bases and J dropped 0; count of bases not matched to a gene: 3. The CDR3 nucleotides are TGTGCCAGCAGTCCCAGGGGGTACCAAGAGACCCAGTACTTC. This translates into CASSPRGYQETQYF.

CDR3 sequence reads: CASSLADGGGWNEQFF. CDR3 sequence (DNA): TGTGCCAGCAGCTTAGCCGACGGAGGAGGGTGGAATGAGCAGTTCTTC. V gene TRBV7-2 combines with J gene TRBJ2-1; perhaps TRBD2 as D (6 bases). Germline assignment: CDR1 SGHTA and CDR2 FQGNSA. Trimming shortened V by 0 bases and J by 7 bases, and 16 bases separated the two germline ends. The CDR3 runs 16 residues.

In this sample, this clone turned up a few times. The genes are TRBV9 and TRBJ2-5; D is unresolved. V was shortened by 1 base and J by 5 bases, with 9 bases between the two germline ends. The germline V gene has CDR1 SGDLS and CDR2 YYNGEE. The CDR3 is 13 residues long. The CDR3 bases are TGTGCCAGCAGCGTACAAGATCGGGAGACCCAGTACTTC. As protein: CASSVQDRETQYF.

Only a few counts were recorded for this clone. This chain joins TRBV6-5 and TRBJ2-3; no definite D call. Germline V lookup: CDR1 MNHEY, CDR2 SVGAGI. Trimming left V 0 bases short and J 2 bases short, with 6 bases between. The CDR3 is 14 amino acids. CDR3 DNA sequence: TGTGCCAGCAGTTACTCGGCGGTCACAGATACGCAGTATTTT. As protein: CASSYSAVTDTQYF.

This clone was observed a handful of times. The V gene is TRBV28, the J gene TRBJ2-2; a weak D match, TRBD1 (6 bases). V lost 7 bases to trimming and J lost 5 bases, with 11 bases between them. The CDR3 loop spans 13 amino acids. Germline CDR1 and CDR2: MDHEN and SYDVKM. CDR3 bases: TGTGCCAGCAAAAGAGGGGGAACCGGGGAGCTGTTTTTT. Amino acids: CASKRGGTGELFF.

The chain joins TRBV30 to TRBJ2-4; D remains unclear. The V end was cut by 2 bases, the J end by 6 bases, with 8 bases between. Germline V gene data show CDR1 as GTSNPN and CDR2 as SVGIG (reference sequence). CDR3 size: 12 residues. The DNA of the CDR3 is TGTGCCTGGAGTCTCTTTTCAAACATTCAGTACTTC. Protein product: CAWSLFSNIQYF.

This chain uses TRBV10-3 with TRBJ2-7, with 10 nucleotides matching TRBD1. Germline trimming cut 6 bases from V and 0 bases from J; bases unmatched to any gene: 5. Germline V CDR1 and CDR2: ENHRY, SYGVKD. There are 15 residues in the CDR3. The CDR3 nucleotides are TGTGCCATCAGGGGGGACAGGGGATCCTCCTACGAGCAGTACTTC. This encodes CAIRGDRGSSYEQYF.

This clone turned up a few times. The chain recombines TRBV7-2 with TRBJ2-5; 9 nucleotides match TRBD1. Germline CDR1 is SGHTA and CDR2 is FQGNSA. The J segment lost 6 bases and the V segment lost 3 bases, leaving 5 bases of the junction unmatched. This CDR3 comprises 14 residues. This CDR3 reads CASSFGDREQTQYF. The CDR3 DNA is TGTGCCAGCAGCTTCGGGGACAGGGAGCAGACCCAGTACTTC.

V gene TRBV6-5 combines with J gene TRBJ2-7; perhaps TRBD2 as D (5 bases). CDR1 and CDR2 (germline): MNHEY, SVGAGI. V was cut by 6 bases and J by 1 base, with 13 bases left in between. There are 14 residues in the CDR3. CDR3 nucleotide sequence: TGTGCCAGCAGGAGGGTCGTTACATCCTACGAGCAGTACTTC. It encodes CASRRVVTSYEQYF.

This clone showed up just a few times. This chain links TRBV19 with TRBJ2-7; TRBD1 aligns across 8 bases. Germline lookup yields CDR1 LNHDA and CDR2 SQIVND (reference sequence). The V and J ends lost 6 bases and 4 bases, in that order; junction bases with no gene match: 5. CDR3 length: 13 amino acids. In nucleotides, the CDR3 is TGTGCCAGTAGGCACCGGGACAGGTACGAGCAGTACTTC. It specifies CASRHRDRYEQYF. The full variable domain, its missing parts supplied by reference TRBV19 and TRBJ2-7, is DGGITQSPKYLFRKEGQNVTLSCEQNLNHDAMYWYRQDPGQGLRLIYYSQIVNDFQKGDIAEGYSVSREKKESFPLTVTSAQKNPTAFYLCASRHRDRYEQYFGPGTRLTVT.

For the CDR3, the DNA is TGTGCCAGCGGCCTTTCAGGGGGGAACACCGGGGAGCTGTTTTTT. The encoded protein is CASGLSGGNTGELFF. The chain combines TRBV2 with TRBJ2-2, with 7 positions matching TRBD1. Germline V gene data show CDR1 as SNHLY and CDR2 as FYNNEI. With V trimmed by 8 bases and J by 1 base, 7 bases remained unmatched. The CDR3 is 15 residues long.

V usage is TRBV5-4 and J usage is TRBJ1-6, with D unclear. V was pared by 0 bases and J by 5 bases, with 9 bases between. The CDR3 has 15 residues. CDR1 and CDR2 (germline): SGHNT, YYREEE (reference sequence). The CDR3 loop is CASSLGRPHNSPLHF. DNA for the CDR3: TGTGCCAGCAGCTTGGGCAGGCCCCATAATTCACCCCTCCACTTT. Based on the CDR3 plus reference TRBV5-4 and TRBJ1-6, the full variable domain is ETGVTQSPTHLIKTRGQQVTLRCSSQSGHNTVSWYQQALGQGPQFIFQYYREEENGRGNFPPRFSGLQFPNYSSELNVNALELDDSALYLCASSLGRPHNSPLHFGNGTRLTVT.

This clone was observed a few times. The chain links TRBV9 to TRBJ2-5; the D gene is possibly TRBD2 (7 bases). V was shortened by 0 bases and J by 5 bases, with 14 bases between the two germline ends. The length of the CDR3 is 15 residues. Germline CDR1 and CDR2: SGDLS and YYNGEE. The CDR3: CASSVVQGGSETQYF. DNA for the CDR3: TGTGCCAGCAGCGTAGTACAGGGAGGGTCGGAGACCCAGTACTTC. The variable domain in full, completed from reference TRBV9 and TRBJ2-5, reads DSGVTQTPKHLITATGQRVTLRCSPRSGDLSVYWYQQSLDQGLQFLIQYYNGEERAKGNILERFSAQQFPDLHSELNLSSLELGDSALYFCASSVVQGGSETQYFGPGTRLLVL.

This clone was seen a few times. This chain uses TRBV11-3 with TRBJ2-1; 11 bases line up with TRBD2. J lost 6 bases, V lost 6 bases, and 10 bases had no gene match. Germline values: CDR1 SGHNT, CDR2 YENEEA. The CDR3 loop spans 16 amino acids. CDR3 DNA sequence: TGTGCCAGCAGTCCAGGGACTAGCGGTGGGGGCAATGAGCAGTTCTTC. Protein product: CASSPGTSGGGNEQFF.